A selection of T cell receptor beta chains follows, all from one sample in a study of cytomegalovirus exposure and HLA in healthy donors. The protocol was immunoSEQ multiplex PCR, while the TCRdb copy is restricted to in-frame clones and leaves out a portion. The repertoire holds around 70,000 clones, with over 60% as singletons. Sequenced: PBMCs. These receptors all stem from a male donor in good health and CMV-seropositive. Each CDR3 is given with its conserved first and last residue. The order of the fields is clone size, J gene, D gene, V gene, CDR3 DNA, CDR3 protein. A D gene is named only where the DNA matches it firmly. Clone size appears in some rows only: once, few, many, or a class for an expanded clone.

size: .; J: TRBJ1-2; D: TRBD1; V: TRBV28; DNA: TGTGCCAGCAGAGTTACGGGACAGGGGAGGTATGGCTACACCTTC; CDR3: CASRVTGQGRYGYTF
size: .; J: TRBJ2-6; D: TRBD1; V: TRBV7-9; DNA: TGTGCCAGCCCGGACAGGGGGCTCTCTGGGGCCAACGTCCTGACTTTC; CDR3: CASPDRGLSGANVLTF
size: .; J: TRBJ2-4; D: .; V: TRBV7-2; DNA: TGTGCCAGCAGCTCCGGGAACATTCAGTACTTC; CDR3: CASSSGNIQYF
size: .; J: TRBJ2-3; D: TRBD2; V: TRBV5-1; DNA: TGCGCCAGCAGCTCTTTAGCGGGAGGGGATACTAGCACAGATACGCAGTATTTT; CDR3: CASSSLAGGDTSTDTQYF
size: .; J: TRBJ2-7; D: TRBD1; V: TRBV6-6; DNA: TGTGCCAGCAGCTTGACAGGGGGAATCTACGAGCAGTACTTC; CDR3: CASSLTGGIYEQYF
size: .; J: TRBJ1-4; D: .; V: TRBV28; DNA: TGTGCCAGCATTAGTGGAGAGAATGAAAAACTGTTTTTT; CDR3: CASISGENEKLFF
size: .; J: TRBJ2-7; D: TRBD1; V: TRBV6-5; DNA: TGTGCCAGCAGTTACACGGGACAGGGAAGGAACGAGCAGTACTTC; CDR3: CASSYTGQGRNEQYF
size: .; J: TRBJ1-6; D: .; V: TRBV11-1; DNA: TGTGCCAGCAGCTTAATCCCCTCGAGTTCACCCCTCCACTTT; CDR3: CASSLIPSSSPLHF
size: once; J: TRBJ2-2; D: .; V: TRBV9; DNA: TGTGCCAGCAGCCTAGGGCCCTCGAACACCGGGGAGCTGTTTTTT; CDR3: CASSLGPSNTGELFF
size: once; J: TRBJ2-5; D: .; V: TRBV4-2; DNA: TGTGCCAGCAGCCAGGATTCGGGGTCCCAAGAGACCCAGTACTTC; CDR3: CASSQDSGSQETQYF
size: few; J: TRBJ2-3; D: .; V: TRBV7-9; DNA: TGTGCCAGCAGCCCAAGGGGCCCAGATACGCAGTATTTT; CDR3: CASSPRGPDTQYF
size: .; J: TRBJ2-1; D: .; V: TRBV7-8; DNA: TGTGCCAGCAGCCCCGACTCGCAGGGGAGGGCCTATATTGAGCAGTTCTTC; CDR3: CASSPDSQGRAYIEQFF
size: .; J: TRBJ2-3; D: .; V: TRBV5-1; DNA: TGCGCCAGCAGCGCAGGGGAGGGGGCAGATACGCAGTATTTT; CDR3: CASSAGEGADTQYF
size: .; J: TRBJ2-7; D: TRBD2; V: TRBV28; DNA: TGTGCCAGCAGTTTAGGGGTAGCGGGGGGACGGGAGCAGTACTTC; CDR3: CASSLGVAGGREQYF
size: few; J: TRBJ1-1; D: .; V: TRBV7-2; DNA: TGTGCCAGCAGCCCACCAGGTTTGGTAGGGAACACTGAAGCTTTCTTT; CDR3: CASSPPGLVGNTEAFF
size: .; J: TRBJ2-1; D: .; V: TRBV10-3; DNA: TGTGCCATCACCTCGGAGGGACTGGGGAGTAATGAGCAGTTCTTC; CDR3: CAITSEGLGSNEQFF
size: .; J: TRBJ1-1; D: TRBD1; V: TRBV9; DNA: TGTGCCAGCAGCACGACAGGGGTAGACGCTTTCTTT; CDR3: CASSTTGVDAFF
size: .; J: TRBJ2-5; D: .; V: TRBV7-6; DNA: TGTGCCAGCAGCTCGCCAGTTGGGGCGAGGCGGGAGACCCAGTACTTC; CDR3: CASSSPVGARRETQYF
size: .; J: TRBJ1-1; D: .; V: TRBV30; DNA: TGTGCCTCCGAGGGGGAACAAGGAATCCTAGGCGCGAACACTGAAGCTTTCTTT; CDR3: CASEGEQGILGANTEAFF